This TCR beta chain was captured by sequencing in a study of shared clonotypes between healthy human individuals. Using ten immunoSEQ deep assay plates, investigators sequenced unsorted PBMC DNA. Data came from immunoSEQ multiplex PCR; TCRdb stores just in-frame clones and leaves some out. The sample has around 500,000 clones; around 73% are singletons. Deletions cut 5 bases from V and 3 bases from J, with 14 bases between. Germline V gene lookup returns CDR1 SGHNT and CDR2 YENEEA. This CDR3 region has 15 residues. The TCR originated in a woman aged 40 to 50 in good health. Some clones in this sample may be carry-over from other donors' samples. Sequenced: PBMCs. The rearrangement joins TRBV11-3 to TRBJ2-1; D gene uncertain. The CDR3 sequence is CASSQDRNLYNEQFF. The CDR3 DNA follows: TGTGCCAGCAGCCAAGATCGAAACCTCTACAATGAGCAGTTCTTC.